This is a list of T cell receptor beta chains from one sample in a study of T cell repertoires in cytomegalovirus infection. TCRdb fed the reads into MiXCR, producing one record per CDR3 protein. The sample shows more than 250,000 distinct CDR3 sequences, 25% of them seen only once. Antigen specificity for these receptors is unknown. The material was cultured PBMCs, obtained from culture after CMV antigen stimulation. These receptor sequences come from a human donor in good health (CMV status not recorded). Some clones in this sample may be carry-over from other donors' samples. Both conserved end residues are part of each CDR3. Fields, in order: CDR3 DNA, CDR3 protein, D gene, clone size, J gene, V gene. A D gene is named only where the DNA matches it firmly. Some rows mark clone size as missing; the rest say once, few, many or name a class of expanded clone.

TGTGCCAGTAGTATGATCGAGCAAAGCACAGATACGCAGTATTTT	CASSMIEQSTDTQYF	.	.	TRBJ2-3	TRBV19
TGTGCCAGCATCTCCAACATCCGCGATGAGCAGTTCTTC	CASISNIRDEQFF	.	many	TRBJ2-1	TRBV7-8
TGTGCCAGCAGCTTAGGTTGGCGGGATACCGGGGAGCTGTTTTTT	CASSLGWRDTGELFF	.	many	TRBJ2-2	TRBV7-2
TGTGCCAGCAGTACGGGACTACGCACAGATACGCAGTATTTT	CASSTGLRTDTQYF	TRBD2	.	TRBJ2-3	TRBV6-2/TRBV6-3
TGTGCCAGCACCTACATCGGGGGCCTCACTGAAGCTTTCTTT	CASTYIGGLTEAFF	.	.	TRBJ1-1	TRBV6-2/TRBV6-3
TGTGCCAGCAGCGACAGGGTTGGTAGTCAGCCCCAGCATTTT	CASSDRVGSQPQHF	TRBD1	few	TRBJ1-5	TRBV7-2
TGTGCCAGCAGCTTACGGGGGAGTGGGGAAGGTTCACCCCTCCACTTT	CASSLRGSGEGSPLHF	.	.	TRBJ1-6	TRBV7-6
TGTGCCAGCAGCTCGACAGCCCTTGAAGCTTTCTTT	CASSSTALEAFF	.	.	TRBJ1-1	TRBV7-2
TGTGCCAGCAGTAAGGGAACCTCACGAGGAGCTTTCTTT	CASSKGTSRGAFF	.	.	TRBJ1-1	TRBV27
TGCAGTGCTAGAGATCGGGCCCTGGCGGGATATGGCGAGAATGAGCAGTTCTTC	CSARDRALAGYGENEQFF	.	.	TRBJ2-1	TRBV20-1
TGCGCCAGCAGCCAAGGGCTGGGTCAAGGATACAATGAGCAGTTCTTC	CASSQGLGQGYNEQFF	.	.	TRBJ2-1	TRBV4-1
TGTGCCAGCAGTCAACACCGGACGGTCTCCTACAATGAGCAGTTCTTC	CASSQHRTVSYNEQFF	.	.	TRBJ2-1	TRBV6-1
TGTGCCAGCAGTTCAGCGGGACTAGCGGCCTCCTACGAGCAGTACTTC	CASSSAGLAASYEQYF	TRBD2	.	TRBJ2-7	TRBV6-2/TRBV6-3
TGTGCCAGCAGTGGGGGACAGGGTTTTAGTCAGCCCCAGCATTTT	CASSGGQGFSQPQHF	TRBD1	many	TRBJ1-5	TRBV7-2
TGTGCCAGCAGCTCTAGGACAGGGCCCTACGAGCAGTACTTC	CASSSRTGPYEQYF	TRBD1	many	TRBJ2-7	TRBV7-2
TGCAGCGTTGAAAAGCCCGTGGGGGGAAAACTGTTTTTT	CSVEKPVGGKLFF	.	.	TRBJ1-4	TRBV29-1
TGCGCCAGCAGAATAGCGGACTCCTACAATGAGCAGTTCTTC	CASRIADSYNEQFF	.	few	TRBJ2-1	TRBV4-1
TGTGCCAGTAGTATAGTTCTCCCAGGCACCGGGGAGCTGTTTTTT	CASSIVLPGTGELFF	.	.	TRBJ2-2	TRBV19
TGTGCCACCAGTGATTCCGGACAAGCTAACTATGGCTACACCTTC	CATSDSGQANYGYTF	.	few	TRBJ1-2	TRBV24-1
TGTGCCAGCAGTGGTCGGGGGAGGGGACACAGGTCCTACAATGAGCAGTTCTTC	CASSGRGRGHRSYNEQFF	.	.	TRBJ2-1	TRBV6-1
TGTGCCAGCAGCTTGGACTATGACACTGAAGCTTTCTTT	CASSLDYDTEAFF	.	.	TRBJ1-1	TRBV5-4
TGCGCCAGCAGCCCCACCCCCAAAGATACGCAGTATTTT	CASSPTPKDTQYF	.	.	TRBJ2-3	TRBV4-1
TGTGCCAGCAGCTTTGTAGCGGGAGCGGGGCTAGGGGAGCTGTTTTTT	CASSFVAGAGLGELFF	TRBD2	.	TRBJ2-2	TRBV7-2
TGTGCTAGTGGCTCCGGGACCGGGACCATTCAGTACTTC	CASGSGTGTIQYF	.	.	TRBJ2-4	TRBV12-5
TGTGCCAGCAGCTTACACTCGGTAAGGGAAGCTTTCTTT	CASSLHSVREAFF	.	.	TRBJ1-1	TRBV11-3
TGTGCCAGCAGCGCGGAACCTCAGGGGTACAATGAGCAGTTCTTC	CASSAEPQGYNEQFF	.	.	TRBJ2-1	TRBV7-3
TGCAGCGTGGGACGGGACAGAAAAGAGACCCAGTACTTC	CSVGRDRKETQYF	TRBD1	few	TRBJ2-5	TRBV29-1
TGTGCCAGCAGTCGACAGGGGGCCTACGAGCAGTACTTC	CASSRQGAYEQYF	TRBD1	.	TRBJ2-7	TRBV27
TGTGCCAGCAGCTTACTAGGGAGGGGCCAAGAGACCCAGTACTTC	CASSLLGRGQETQYF	TRBD2	.	TRBJ2-5	TRBV5-6
TGTGCCAGTAGTATGGAGGATGTTACCTACAATGAGCAGTTCTTC	CASSMEDVTYNEQFF	.	.	TRBJ2-1	TRBV19
TGTGCCAGCAGCTTAGGGGACAGGGCACAAGAGACCCAGTACTTC	CASSLGDRAQETQYF	TRBD1	medium-sized	TRBJ2-5	TRBV7-2
TGTGCCTGGGGTTGGACAGACAGGCCTGAAAAACTGTTTTTT	CAWGWTDRPEKLFF	.	.	TRBJ1-4	TRBV30
TGTGCCAGCAGCTTCAGGAGGGTGACTAGCGGGAGGAGATCCTACAATGAGCAGTTCTTC	CASSFRRVTSGRRSYNEQFF	TRBD2	.	TRBJ2-1	TRBV14
TGTGCCAGCAGTTTACCCCTTTGGCGGGGCCAAGAGACCCAGTACTTC	CASSLPLWRGQETQYF	.	.	TRBJ2-5	TRBV28
TGTGCCAGCAGCGACCCTCGTGGCCACGAGCAGTACTTC	CASSDPRGHEQYF	.	.	TRBJ2-7	TRBV7-9
TGTGCCAGCAGAGAGGGGGGAGGAAACATTCAGTACTTC	CASREGGGNIQYF	.	.	TRBJ2-4	TRBV6-2/TRBV6-3
TGTGCCAGCAGTTCCCAGAGCGAGGGCCGGAGTGAGCAGTTCTTC	CASSSQSEGRSEQFF	.	.	TRBJ2-1	TRBV28
TGTGCCAGCAGCTTAGAAGTAGGGAGGGGGGATACGCAGTATTTT	CASSLEVGRGDTQYF	.	medium-sized	TRBJ2-3	TRBV7-2
TGCAGCGTTGGACAGATTGTGGGCCATGAGCAGTTCTTC	CSVGQIVGHEQFF	.	.	TRBJ2-1	TRBV29-1
TGTGCCAGCAGCCCGGGACAGGCTAACACAGATACGCAGTATTTT	CASSPGQANTDTQYF	TRBD1	few	TRBJ2-3	TRBV11-3
TGTGCCAGCAGCCTATCATTAGCGGGTTCACGTTACAATGAGCAGTTCTTC	CASSLSLAGSRYNEQFF	TRBD2	many	TRBJ2-1	TRBV7-2
TGTGCTACGCTATTAGACAGGAACAACTATGGCTACACCTTC	CATLLDRNNYGYTF	.	.	TRBJ1-2	TRBV6-6
TGTGCCAGCAGCTCCTCCGGGGCGAGCACAGATACGCAGTATTTT	CASSSSGASTDTQYF	.	.	TRBJ2-3	TRBV11-2
TGCAGTGCTAGGGGCGTCCAGGGCCCCTTTTACGAGCAGTACTTC	CSARGVQGPFYEQYF	.	.	TRBJ2-7	TRBV20-1
TGTGCCAGCAGCTTAAGTGCGCATACCCAAGAGACCCAGTACTTC	CASSLSAHTQETQYF	.	many	TRBJ2-5	TRBV7-2
TGTGCCAGCAGCTTAGCGTGGGCAGGCCAAGAGACCCAGTACTTC	CASSLAWAGQETQYF	.	few	TRBJ2-5	TRBV7-9
TGCAGTGCTAGAGGGAATACGCAGTATTTT	CSARGNTQYF	.	.	TRBJ2-3	TRBV20-1
TGTGCCAGCAGTGAATTTACTAGCGGGAGTCGTAATGAGCAGTTCTTC	CASSEFTSGSRNEQFF	TRBD2	few	TRBJ2-1	TRBV2
TGCGCCAGCAGCCAAGCCCGGACAGGGGCAACTAATGAAAAACTGTTTTTT	CASSQARTGATNEKLFF	TRBD1	many	TRBJ1-4	TRBV4-3
TGTGCCAGCAGCCGCGGGACAGGCGGGGTAGAGGAGCAGTACTTC	CASSRGTGGVEEQYF	TRBD1	few	TRBJ2-7	TRBV11-1
TGTGCCACCCGATGGGATAGCAATCAGCCCCAGCATTTT	CATRWDSNQPQHF	.	few	TRBJ1-5	TRBV10-3
TGTGCCAGCAGCGGGACGGCAGGAAACACCATATATTTT	CASSGTAGNTIYF	.	.	TRBJ1-3	TRBV12-3/TRBV12-4
TGCAGTGCTGGAACCGGGACAGGGTACTATGGCTACACCTTC	CSAGTGTGYYGYTF	TRBD1	.	TRBJ1-2	TRBV20-1
TGTGCCAGCAGCTTAGGCGGCCTTTTACTGGCCGGGGAGCTGTTTTTT	CASSLGGLLLAGELFF	.	few	TRBJ2-2	TRBV7-2
TGTGCCTGGATGCACCGGGACAAGGGCGGTCCCGAGCAGTACTTC	CAWMHRDKGGPEQYF	.	.	TRBJ2-7	TRBV30